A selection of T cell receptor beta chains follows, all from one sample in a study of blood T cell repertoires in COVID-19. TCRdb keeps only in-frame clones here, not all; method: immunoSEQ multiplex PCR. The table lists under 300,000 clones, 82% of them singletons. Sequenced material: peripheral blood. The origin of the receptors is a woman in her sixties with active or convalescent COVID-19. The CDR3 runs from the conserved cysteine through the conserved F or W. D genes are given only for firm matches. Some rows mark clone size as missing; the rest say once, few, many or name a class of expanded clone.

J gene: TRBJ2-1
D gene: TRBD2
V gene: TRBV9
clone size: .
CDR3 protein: CASSGPGLAGGNEQFF
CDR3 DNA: TGTGCCAGCAGCGGACCGGGACTAGCGGGGGGTAATGAGCAGTTCTTC

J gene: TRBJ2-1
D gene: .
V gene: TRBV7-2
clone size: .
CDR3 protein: CASSPAGYNEQFF
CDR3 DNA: TGTGCCAGCAGCCCTGCGGGGTACAATGAGCAGTTCTTC

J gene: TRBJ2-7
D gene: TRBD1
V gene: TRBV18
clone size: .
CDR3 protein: CASSPRQGAGYEQYF
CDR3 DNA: TGTGCCAGCTCACCACGACAGGGGGCTGGATACGAGCAGTACTTC

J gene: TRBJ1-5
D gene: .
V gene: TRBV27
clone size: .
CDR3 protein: CASSLSGGVATNQPQHF
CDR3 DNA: TGTGCCAGCAGTTTATCGGGAGGGGTGGCTACTAATCAGCCCCAGCATTTT

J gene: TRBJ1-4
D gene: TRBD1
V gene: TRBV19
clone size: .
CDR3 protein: CASSKQGAESEKLFF
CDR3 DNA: TGTGCCAGTAGCAAACAGGGGGCGGAGAGTGAAAAACTGTTTTTT

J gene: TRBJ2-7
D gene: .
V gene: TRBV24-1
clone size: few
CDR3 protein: CATSRAGSYEQYF
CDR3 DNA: TGTGCCACCAGTCGGGCAGGGTCCTACGAGCAGTACTTC

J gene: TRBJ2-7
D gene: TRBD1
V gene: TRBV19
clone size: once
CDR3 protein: CASSMGTGGSYEQYF
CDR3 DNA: TGTGCCAGTAGTATGGGGACAGGGGGCAGCTACGAGCAGTACTTC

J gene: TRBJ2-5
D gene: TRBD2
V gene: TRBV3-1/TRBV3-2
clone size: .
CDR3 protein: CASSLGLAGGWETQYF
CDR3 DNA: TGTGCCAGCAGCCTGGGACTAGCGGGGGGTTGGGAGACCCAGTACTTC

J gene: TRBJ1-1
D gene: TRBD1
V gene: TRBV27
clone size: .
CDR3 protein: CASSSLDRGGYTEAFF
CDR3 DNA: TGTGCCAGCAGTTCCCTGGACAGGGGAGGGTACACTGAAGCTTTCTTT

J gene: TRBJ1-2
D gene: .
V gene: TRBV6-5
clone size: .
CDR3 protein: CASSSTWAKGYTF
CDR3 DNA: TGTGCCAGCAGCTCTACATGGGCTAAAGGCTACACCTTC

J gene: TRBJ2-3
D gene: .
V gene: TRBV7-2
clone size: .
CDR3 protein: CASRSGDGILGTDTQYF
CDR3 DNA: TGTGCCAGCAGATCGGGGGATGGCATTCTGGGCACAGATACGCAGTATTTT

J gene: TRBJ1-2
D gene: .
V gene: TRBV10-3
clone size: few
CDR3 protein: CANSGGGDYGYTF
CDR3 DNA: TGTGCCAACTCTGGGGGGGGCGACTATGGCTACACCTTC

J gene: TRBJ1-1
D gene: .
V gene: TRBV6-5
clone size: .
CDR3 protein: CASSYWGGGNTEAFF
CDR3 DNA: TGTGCCAGCAGTTATTGGGGGGGAGGGAACACTGAAGCTTTCTTT